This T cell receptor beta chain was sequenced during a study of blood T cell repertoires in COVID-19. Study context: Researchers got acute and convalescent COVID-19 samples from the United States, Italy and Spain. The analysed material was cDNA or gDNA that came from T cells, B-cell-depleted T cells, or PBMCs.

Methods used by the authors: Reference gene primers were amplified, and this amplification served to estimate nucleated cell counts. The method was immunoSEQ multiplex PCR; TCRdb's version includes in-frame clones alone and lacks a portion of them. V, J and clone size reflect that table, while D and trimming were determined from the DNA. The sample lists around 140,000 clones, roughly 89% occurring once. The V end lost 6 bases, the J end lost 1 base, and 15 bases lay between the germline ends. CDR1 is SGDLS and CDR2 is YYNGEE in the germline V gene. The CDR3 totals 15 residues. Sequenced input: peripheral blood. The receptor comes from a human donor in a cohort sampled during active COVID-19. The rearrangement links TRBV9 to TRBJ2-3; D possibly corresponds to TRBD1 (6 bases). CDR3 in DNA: TGTGCCAGCAACAGGGACGGGCGGGGCACAGATACGCAGTATTTT. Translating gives CASNRDGRGTDTQYF. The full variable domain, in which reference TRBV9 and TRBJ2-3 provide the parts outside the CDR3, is DSGVTQTPKHLITATGQRVTLRCSPRSGDLSVYWYQQSLDQGLQFLIQYYNGEERAKGNILERFSAQQFPDLHSELNLSSLELGDSALYFCASNRDGRGTDTQYFGPGTRLTVL.